This TCR beta chain was documented in a study of T cells of healthy individuals. TCRdb re-called the 5' RACE reads with MiXCR, one entry per CDR3 protein. The sample shows 100,000 or so distinct CDR3 sequences, 17% of them seen only once. This clonotype was detected a few times. Trimming stripped 3 bases from V and 3 bases from J, with 7 bases between. The germline V gene has CDR1 LGHNT and CDR2 FRNRAP. This CDR3 spans 13 amino acids. The receptor's source is a human donor in good health. The chain joins TRBV12-5 to TRBJ2-3; possible D gene TRBD1, 5 bases. The CDR3 is CASGLKGTDTQYF. In nucleotides, the CDR3 is TGTGCTAGTGGTTTAAAGGGGACAGATACGCAGTATTTT.